Presented here are 18 T cell receptor beta chains from one specimen sequenced in a study of post-analysis software for immune sequencing data. General observations from the study: Five TRBV segments, including TRBV5-6, TRBV5-1 and TRBV20-1, were more frequent in patients than controls.

Tagging with unique molecular identifiers was a feature of the TCR beta cDNA libraries. Via MiXCR, TCRdb re-called the PCR reads, giving one row per CDR3 protein. The sample holds roughly 570,000 distinct CDR3 sequences, less than 40% seen once. The antigens for these receptors are not known. The specimen sequenced was blood. The receptors derive from a girl aged 2 to 17 with multiple sclerosis.

The genes are TRBV7-2 and TRBJ2-7, with 8 bases aligning to TRBD1. Germline V gene data show CDR1 as SGHTA and CDR2 as FQGNSA. V dropped 5 bases and J dropped 0; count of bases not matched to a gene: 9. The CDR3 contains 16 residues. CDR3 residues: CASSPHGQGYSYEQYF. The CDR3 DNA sequence: TGTGCCAGCAGCCCACACGGACAGGGATACTCCTACGAGCAGTACTTC.

The chain employs TRBV11-2 and TRBJ2-7, with TRBD1 identical over 8 bases. This CDR3 has 14 residues. The junction had 4 bases not matched to a gene; V was cut back by 1 base and J by 5 bases. From germline, CDR1 is SGHAT and CDR2 FQNNGV. The CDR3 is CASSLARTGNEQYF. The CDR3 DNA reads as TGTGCCAGCAGCTTAGCCCGGACAGGGAACGAGCAGTACTTC.

The rearrangement joins TRBV5-6 to TRBJ2-5, with a weak D call TRBD1 (5 bases). Germline assignment: CDR1 SGHDT and CDR2 YYEEEE. The ends were cut back, 2 bases at V and 1 base at J, with 12 bases in the middle. The length of the CDR3 is 15 residues. The CDR3 loop is CASSLHRSIQETQYF. CDR3 coding DNA: TGTGCCAGCAGCTTACACAGGAGTATCCAAGAGACCCAGTACTTC.

This clonotype was counted a few times. The V gene is TRBV5-1, the J gene TRBJ2-5; TRBD2 matches at 12 bases. The J segment lost 1 base and the V segment lost 1 base, leaving 2 bases of the junction unmatched. Germline assignment: CDR1 SGHRS and CDR2 YFSETQ. The CDR3 runs 16 residues. CDR3 protein: CASSLKTSGGQETQYF. The CDR3 DNA reads TGCGCCAGCAGCTTGAAGACTAGCGGGGGCCAAGAGACCCAGTACTTC.

This clonotype was seen only a few times. V and J are TRBV4-1 and TRBJ2-5, with TRBD1 matching over 9 bases. J lost 3 bases, V lost 3 bases, and 8 bases had no gene match. CDR1 and CDR2 from the germline V gene are MGHRA and YSYEKL. CDR3 length equals 16 residues. CDR3 nucleotide sequence: TGCGCCAGCAGCCAGGACGGGACAGGGACTAAAGAGACCCAGTACTTC. It yields the protein CASSQDGTGTKETQYF.

The sample holds a few counts of this clonotype. The rearrangement links TRBV6-1 to TRBJ2-5; no firm D call. V lost 4 bases, J lost 0 bases, and 18 bases lay in between. Germline CDR1 and CDR2: MNHNS and SASEGT. The CDR3 runs to 17 residues. CDR3 residues: CASSAGRRKWDQETQYF. DNA for the CDR3: TGTGCCAGCAGTGCGGGTCGTAGGAAATGGGACCAAGAGACCCAGTACTTC.

The CDR3 DNA is TGTGCCAGCAGTCCTAGCGGATTCCAAGAGACCCAGTACTTC. The encoded protein is CASSPSGFQETQYF. The genes are TRBV7-9 and TRBJ2-5; 7 bases agree with TRBD2. With V trimmed by 6 bases and J by 1 base, 5 bases remained unmatched. The CDR3 is 14 residues long. Germline loops: CDR1 SEHNR, CDR2 FQNEAQ (reference sequence).

V usage is TRBV19 and J usage is TRBJ2-4; no reliable D call. CDR1 is LNHDA and CDR2 is SQIVND in the germline V gene (reference sequence). V gave up 4 bases and J gave up 1 base, with 11 bases separating them. This CDR3 is built from 15 residues. The CDR3 loop reads CASSKGNAAKNIQYF. In DNA, the CDR3 is TGTGCCAGTAGTAAAGGGAATGCGGCCAAAAACATTCAGTACTTC.

V is TRBV6-1 and J is TRBJ2-1; D gene unclear. This CDR3 is 13 amino acids long. V was cut by 1 base and J by 11 bases, with 12 bases left in between. CDR1 MNHNS and CDR2 SASEGT come from the germline V gene. CDR3 DNA: TGTGCCAGCAGTGAAGGTTATCGTTACAAGCAGTTCTTC. Amino acid sequence: CASSEGYRYKQFF.

V and J are TRBV9 and TRBJ2-3; TRBD2 might be the D (5 bases). Deletions cut 0 bases from V and 1 base from J, with 9 bases between. The CDR3 is 15 residues long. Germline CDR1 reads SGDLS; CDR2 reads YYNGEE. The CDR3 here is CASSVVEGGTDTQYF. In nucleotides, the CDR3 is TGTGCCAGCAGCGTAGTTGAGGGCGGCACAGATACGCAGTATTTT.

This chain connects TRBV20-1 to TRBJ2-1; 7 bases are shared with TRBD2. From germline, CDR1 is DFQATT and CDR2 SNEGSKA (reference sequence). The CDR3 has 13 amino acids. V lost 3 bases and J lost 9; bases outside the gene matches: 8. The CDR3 loop is CSASLRVAGEQFF. CDR3 nucleotides: TGCAGTGCTAGTTTGCGGGTAGCGGGTGAGCAGTTCTTC.

The chain is built from TRBV21-1 and TRBJ1-2; whether TRBD1, the table's D call, matches the DNA was not checked. TRBV21-1 is shown as a pseudogene. The CDR3 length is 16 residues. CDR3 sequence (DNA): TGTGCCAGCAGCAAAGACACCCAGGGGGGGAACTATGGCTACACCTTC. Translating gives CASSKDTQGGNYGYTF.

Worth noting for this clonotype: It may be a read error: a sequence one base away is much more abundant. This chain joins TRBV14 and TRBJ1-2; D is undetermined. The V and J ends lost 0 bases and 1 base respectively, with 6 bases between them. There are 14 residues in the CDR3. Germline values: CDR1 SGHDN, CDR2 FVKESK. In DNA, the CDR3 is TGTGCCAGCAGCCAAGATTTTGTTAACTATGGCTACACCTTC. It specifies CASSQDFVNYGYTF.

This sequence joins TRBV18 and TRBJ2-7; 7 bases map to TRBD1. The length of the CDR3 is 16 residues. Trimming cost V 3 bases and J 3 bases; bases outside gene matches: 11. From germline, CDR1 is KGHSH and CDR2 LQKENI. The CDR3 DNA sequence: TGTGCCAGCTCACCGGGGACAGTCCAAATAAGCTACGAGCAGTACTTC. It is translated as CASSPGTVQISYEQYF.

The chain employs TRBV5-6 and TRBJ2-1, with 14 bases lining up with TRBD2. Germline V lookup: CDR1 SGHDT, CDR2 YYEEEE. With V trimmed by 2 bases and J by 0 bases, 4 bases remained unmatched. The CDR3 is 18 residues long. The CDR3 here is CASSLGLAGGRSYNEQFF. CDR3 sequence (DNA): TGTGCCAGCAGCTTAGGACTAGCGGGGGGCCGCTCCTACAATGAGCAGTTCTTC. Using reference TRBV5-6 and TRBJ2-1 for the parts outside the CDR3, the full variable domain is DAGVTQSPTHLIKTRGQQVTLRCSPKSGHDTVSWYQQALGQGPQFIFQYYEEEERQRGNFPDRFSGHQFPNYSSELNVNALLLGDSALYLCASSLGLAGGRSYNEQFFGPGTRLTVL.

In this sample, this clonotype turned up a few times. This chain joins TRBV27 and TRBJ2-1; D possibly corresponds to TRBD2 (8 bases). CDR1 and CDR2 (germline): MNHEY, SMNVEV (reference sequence). The CDR3 length is 15 residues. V shed 7 bases and J shed 6 bases, with 19 bases lying between them. The CDR3 coding sequence is TGTGCCAGCACCGACAGGGAGCGGGGGTTCAATGAGCAGTTCTTC. Its protein product is CASTDRERGFNEQFF.

This clonotype was seen only a few times. V and J are TRBV3-1 and TRBJ1-2; D remains ambiguous. Germline V lookup: CDR1 LGHDT, CDR2 YNNKEL (reference sequence). The CDR3 is 12 amino acids. V dropped 0 bases and J dropped 7 bases, with 6 bases sitting between them. CDR3 in amino acids: CASSQEGRGYTF. The CDR3 DNA is TGTGCCAGCAGCCAAGAAGGGCGTGGCTACACCTTC.

This clonotype was counted a few times. The chain employs TRBV3-1 and TRBJ1-1; D is possibly TRBD1 (6 bases). V was shortened by 4 bases and J by 3 bases, with 12 bases between the two germline ends. The CDR3 contains 14 residues. Per the germline V gene, CDR1 is LGHDT and CDR2 is YNNKEL (reference sequence). The CDR3 reads CASSRGGRDTEAFF. The DNA for the CDR3 is TGTGCCAGCAGCCGCGGGGGGCGCGACACTGAAGCTTTCTTT.